This TCR beta chain is drawn from a study of cytomegalovirus exposure and HLA in healthy donors (TCRdb year 2017). About the full investigation: According to a later analysis, one platform produced both the roughly 130 validation repertoires and the approximately 660 repertoires of the first cohort. The study was designed to test whether signatures of past pathogen exposure could be identified by cataloging public T cell receptors. In addition to the first cohort of 666 subjects, a separate validation cohort of 100 to 150 different subjects was used. High-throughput TCR immunosequencing, statistical association of individual TCRs with disease status, and machine learning were combined to predict cytomegalovirus infection status.

Separate from the roughly 660-subject first cohort, the validation cohort of roughly 110 subjects was the group to which the donors belonged. Broad study findings and their caveats: The validation cohort had no HLA typing available for a later analysis, so co-occurrence within that cohort was assessed over all 120 or so repertoires. In a later analysis, TCRs clustered in the first cohort were found to also tend to co-occur in the approximately 110 validation repertoires, with 94% of cluster scores above 0. According to the authors, the approach could potentially be generalized to other disease states and immunological phenotypes. In vitro tests confirmed that three of the cytomegalovirus-associated TCR beta chains recognize cytomegalovirus antigens. The classifier was reported to diagnose cytomegalovirus status with high specificity and sensitivity in both the original cohort and the validation cohort. Most TCR sequences were observed very rarely across donors, whereas some public TCRs were present in many individuals. The study gave a list of some 150 TCR beta chains associated with cytomegalovirus.

To note about this clone: What antigen it recognizes has not been identified. No much larger clone exists at a distance of one base, and base qualities are not known.

CDR1 is given as SNHLY and CDR2 as FYNNEI, both from the germline V gene. The cysteine opens and the phenylalanine closes a CDR3 of 14 amino acids. Only the CDR3 region is kept as DNA, spanning 42 bases read in frame from base 1. The germline ends are 9 bases apart after V is trimmed by 0 bases and J by 7 bases. Libraries came from the immunoSEQ multiplex PCR assay. The study's own analysis went as follows. To diagnose cytomegalovirus status from the catalog of TCR beta chain sequences, a statistical classification framework was built. TCRdb provides this immuneACCESS table in a form limited to in-frame rearrangements. Some clones are lacking; in checked studies, under half of them reflect an unresolved V gene, and why the rest are absent is not known. V and J calls plus clone size are reproduced from that table; the DNA served to infer D and trimming. Present in this sample are more than 250,000 clones, more than 80% of which were seen just once. The ten largest make up around 0.8% of the sample.

Sequenced sample: PBMCs. The TCR sequence derives from a woman aged 18-29 years in good health and CMV-seronegative. Recombination linked TRBV2 to TRBJ2-2, with the D gene call left open. The encoded CDR3 is CASSEAAPSGELFF. The sequence in DNA is TGTGCCAGCAGTGAAGCCGCTCCGAGCGGGGAGCTGTTTTTT. The full variable domain, with segments outside the CDR3 supplied by the reference TRBV2 and TRBJ2-2 proteins, appears as EPEVTQTPSHQVTQMGQEVILRCVPISNHLYFYWYRQILGQKVEFLVSFYNNEISEKSEIFDDQFSVERPDGSNFTLKIRSTKLEDSAMYFCASSEAAPSGELFFGEGSRLTVL.